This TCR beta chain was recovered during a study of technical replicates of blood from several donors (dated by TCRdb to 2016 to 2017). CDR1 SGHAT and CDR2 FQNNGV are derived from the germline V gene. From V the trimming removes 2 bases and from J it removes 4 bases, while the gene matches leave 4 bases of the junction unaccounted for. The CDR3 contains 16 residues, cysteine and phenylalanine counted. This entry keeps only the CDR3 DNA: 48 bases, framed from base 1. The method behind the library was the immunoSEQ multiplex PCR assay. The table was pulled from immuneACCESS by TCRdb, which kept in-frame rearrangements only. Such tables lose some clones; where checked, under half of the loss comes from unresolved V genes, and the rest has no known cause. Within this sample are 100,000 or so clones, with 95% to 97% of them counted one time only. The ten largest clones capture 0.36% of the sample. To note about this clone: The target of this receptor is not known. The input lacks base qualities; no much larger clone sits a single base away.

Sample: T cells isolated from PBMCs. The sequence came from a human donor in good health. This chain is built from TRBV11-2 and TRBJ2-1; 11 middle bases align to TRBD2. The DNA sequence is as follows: TGTGCCAGCAGCTTACTTGGGACTAGCGGTTACAATGAGCAGTTCTTC. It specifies CASSLLGTSGYNEQFF.